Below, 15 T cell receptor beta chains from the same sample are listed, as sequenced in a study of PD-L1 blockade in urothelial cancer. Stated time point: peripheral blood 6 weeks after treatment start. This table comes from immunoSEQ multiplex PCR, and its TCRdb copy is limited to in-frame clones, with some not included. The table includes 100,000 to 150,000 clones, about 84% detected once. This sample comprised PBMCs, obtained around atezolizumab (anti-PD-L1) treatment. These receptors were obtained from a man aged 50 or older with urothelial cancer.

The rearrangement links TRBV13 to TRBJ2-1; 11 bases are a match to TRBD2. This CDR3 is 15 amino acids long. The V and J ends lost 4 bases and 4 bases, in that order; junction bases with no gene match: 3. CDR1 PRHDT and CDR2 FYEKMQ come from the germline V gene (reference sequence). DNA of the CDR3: TGTGCCAGCAGCTCCACTAGCGGGGGTTACAATGAGCAGTTCTTC. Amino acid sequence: CASSSTSGGYNEQFF.

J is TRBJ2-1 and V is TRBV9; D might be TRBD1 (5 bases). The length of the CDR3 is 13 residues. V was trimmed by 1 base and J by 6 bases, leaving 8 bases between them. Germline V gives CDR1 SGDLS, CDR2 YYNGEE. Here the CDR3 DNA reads TGTGCCAGCAGCGTAAGGACATCCAATGAGCAGTTCTTC. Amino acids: CASSVRTSNEQFF.

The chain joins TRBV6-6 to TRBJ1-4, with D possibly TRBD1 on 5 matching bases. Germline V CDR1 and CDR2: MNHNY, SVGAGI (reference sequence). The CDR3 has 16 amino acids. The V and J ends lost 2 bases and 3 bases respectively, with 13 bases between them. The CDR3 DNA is TGTGCCAGCAGTTACAAGAGGTCAGGGCCTAATGAAAAACTGTTTTTT. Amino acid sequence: CASSYKRSGPNEKLFF.

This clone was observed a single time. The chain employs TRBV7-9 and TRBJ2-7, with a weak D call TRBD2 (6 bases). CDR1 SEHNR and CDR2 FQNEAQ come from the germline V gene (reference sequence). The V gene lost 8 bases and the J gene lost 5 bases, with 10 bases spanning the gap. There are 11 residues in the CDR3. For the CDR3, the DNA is TGTGCCAGCGAACTAGCCGACGAGCAGTACTTC. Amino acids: CASELADEQYF.

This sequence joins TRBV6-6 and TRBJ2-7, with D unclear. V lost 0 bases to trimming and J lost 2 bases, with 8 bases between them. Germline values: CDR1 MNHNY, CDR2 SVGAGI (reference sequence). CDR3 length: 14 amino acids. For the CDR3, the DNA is TGTGCCAGCAGTTACTCGCCGGAGACCTACGAGCAGTACTTC. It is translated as CASSYSPETYEQYF.

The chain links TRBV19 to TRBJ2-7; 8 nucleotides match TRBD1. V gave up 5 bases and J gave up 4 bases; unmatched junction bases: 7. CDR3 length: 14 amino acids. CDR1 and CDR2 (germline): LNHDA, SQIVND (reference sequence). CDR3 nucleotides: TGTGCCAGTAGTGGGCGGACAGGGAGTTACGAGCAGTACTTC. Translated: CASSGRTGSYEQYF.

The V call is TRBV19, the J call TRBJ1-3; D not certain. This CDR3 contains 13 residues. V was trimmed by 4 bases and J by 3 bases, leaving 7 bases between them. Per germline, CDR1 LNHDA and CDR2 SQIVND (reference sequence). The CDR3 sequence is CASSNSFGNTIYF. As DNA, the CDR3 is TGTGCCAGTAGTAACAGCTTTGGAAACACCATATATTTT.

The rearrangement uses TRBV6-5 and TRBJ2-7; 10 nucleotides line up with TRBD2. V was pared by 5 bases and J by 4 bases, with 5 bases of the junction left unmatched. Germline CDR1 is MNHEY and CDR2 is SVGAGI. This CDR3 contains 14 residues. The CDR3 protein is CASSPGTSAYEQYF. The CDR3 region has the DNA TGTGCCAGCAGTCCCGGGACTAGCGCTTACGAGCAGTACTTC.

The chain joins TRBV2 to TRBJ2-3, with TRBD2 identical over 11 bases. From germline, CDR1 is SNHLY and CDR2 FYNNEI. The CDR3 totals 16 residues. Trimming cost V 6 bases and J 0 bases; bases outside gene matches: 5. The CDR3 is CASRSGLAASTDTQYF. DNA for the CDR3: TGTGCCAGCAGGTCGGGACTAGCGGCTAGCACAGATACGCAGTATTTT.

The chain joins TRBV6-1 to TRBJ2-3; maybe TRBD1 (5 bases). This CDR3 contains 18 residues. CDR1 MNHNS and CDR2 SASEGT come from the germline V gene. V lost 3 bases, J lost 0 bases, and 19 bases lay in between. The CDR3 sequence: CASSEHLGRRVSTDTQYF. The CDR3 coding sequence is TGTGCCAGCAGTGAGCATCTGGGGCGCAGGGTCAGCACAGATACGCAGTATTTT.

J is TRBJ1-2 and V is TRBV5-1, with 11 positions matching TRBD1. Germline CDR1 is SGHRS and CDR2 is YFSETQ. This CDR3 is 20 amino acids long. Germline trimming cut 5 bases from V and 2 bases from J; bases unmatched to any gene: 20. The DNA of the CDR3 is TGCGCCAGCAGATCCACGATCCGGGACAGGGGGATTAATGGAAACTATGGCTACACCTTC. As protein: CASRSTIRDRGINGNYGYTF.

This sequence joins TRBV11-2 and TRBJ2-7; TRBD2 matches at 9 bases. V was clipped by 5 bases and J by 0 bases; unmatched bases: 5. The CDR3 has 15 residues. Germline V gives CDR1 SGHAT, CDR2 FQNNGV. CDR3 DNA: TGTGCCAGCAGCCCCAAGCGGGAGGTCTCCTACGAGCAGTACTTC. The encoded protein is CASSPKREVSYEQYF.

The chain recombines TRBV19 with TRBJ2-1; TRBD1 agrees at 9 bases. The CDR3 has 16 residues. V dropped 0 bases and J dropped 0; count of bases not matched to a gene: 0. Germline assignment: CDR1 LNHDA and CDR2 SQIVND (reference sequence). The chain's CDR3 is CASSIEGQGSYNEQFF. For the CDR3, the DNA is TGTGCCAGTAGTATAGAGGGACAGGGCTCCTACAATGAGCAGTTCTTC.

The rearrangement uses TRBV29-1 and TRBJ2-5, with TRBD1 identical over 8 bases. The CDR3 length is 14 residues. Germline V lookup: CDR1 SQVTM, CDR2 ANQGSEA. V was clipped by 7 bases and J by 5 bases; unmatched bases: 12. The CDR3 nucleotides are TGCAGCGAACAGGGGGGAATGCTTGGGGAGACCCAGTACTTC. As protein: CSEQGGMLGETQYF.

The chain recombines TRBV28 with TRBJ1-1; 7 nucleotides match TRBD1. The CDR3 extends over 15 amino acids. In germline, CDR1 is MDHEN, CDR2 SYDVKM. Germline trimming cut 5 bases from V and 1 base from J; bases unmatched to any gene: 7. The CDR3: CASSPAGTENTEAFF. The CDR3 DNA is TGTGCCAGCAGTCCGGCCGGGACAGAGAACACTGAAGCTTTCTTT. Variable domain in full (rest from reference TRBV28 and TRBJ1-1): DVKVTQSSRYLVKRTGEKVFLECVQDMDHENMFWYRQDPGLGLRLIYFSYDVKMKEKGDIPEGYSVSREKKERFSLILESASTNQTSMYLCASSPAGTENTEAFFGQGTRLTVV.